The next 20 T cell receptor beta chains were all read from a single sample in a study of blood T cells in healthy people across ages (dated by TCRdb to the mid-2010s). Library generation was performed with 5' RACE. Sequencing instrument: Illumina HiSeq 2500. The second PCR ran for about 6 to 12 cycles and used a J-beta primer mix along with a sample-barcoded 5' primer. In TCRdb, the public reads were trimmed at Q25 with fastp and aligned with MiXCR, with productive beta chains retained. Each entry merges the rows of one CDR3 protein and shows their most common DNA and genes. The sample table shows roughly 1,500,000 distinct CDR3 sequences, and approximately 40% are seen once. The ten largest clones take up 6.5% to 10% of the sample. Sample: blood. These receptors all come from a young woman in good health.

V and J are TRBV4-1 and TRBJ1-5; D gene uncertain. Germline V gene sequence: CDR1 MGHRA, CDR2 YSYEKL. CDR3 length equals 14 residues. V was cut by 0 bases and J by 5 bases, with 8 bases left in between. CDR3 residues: CASSQETRYQPQHF. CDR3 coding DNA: TGCGCCAGCAGCCAAGAAACTAGGTATCAGCCCCAGCATTTT.

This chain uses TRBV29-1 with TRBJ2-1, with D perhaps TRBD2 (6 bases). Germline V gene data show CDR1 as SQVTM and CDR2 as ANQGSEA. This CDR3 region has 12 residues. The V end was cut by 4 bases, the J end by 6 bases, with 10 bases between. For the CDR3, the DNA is TGCAGCGTTGGACTAGGTCGCAATGAGCAGTTCTTC. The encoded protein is CSVGLGRNEQFF.

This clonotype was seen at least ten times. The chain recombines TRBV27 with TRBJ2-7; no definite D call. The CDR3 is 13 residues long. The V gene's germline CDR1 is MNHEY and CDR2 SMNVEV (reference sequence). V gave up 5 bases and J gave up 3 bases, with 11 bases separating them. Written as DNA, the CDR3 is TGTGCCAGCAGTCCCCAGGTAAACTACGAGCAGTACTTC. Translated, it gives CASSPQVNYEQYF.

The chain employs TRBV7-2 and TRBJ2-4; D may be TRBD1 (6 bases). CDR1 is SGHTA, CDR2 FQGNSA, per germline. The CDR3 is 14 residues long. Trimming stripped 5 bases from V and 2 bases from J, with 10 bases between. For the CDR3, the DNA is TGTGCCAGCAGCGTAGGGGACACCAAAAACATTCAGTACTTC. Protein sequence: CASSVGDTKNIQYF.

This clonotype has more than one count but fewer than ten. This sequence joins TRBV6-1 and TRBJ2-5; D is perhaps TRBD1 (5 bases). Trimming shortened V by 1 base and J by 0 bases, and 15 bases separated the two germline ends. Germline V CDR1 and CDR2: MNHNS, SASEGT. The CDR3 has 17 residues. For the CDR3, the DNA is TGTGCCAGCAGTGAAGACTTGGAAGGGGATAACCAAGAGACCCAGTACTTC. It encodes CASSEDLEGDNQETQYF.

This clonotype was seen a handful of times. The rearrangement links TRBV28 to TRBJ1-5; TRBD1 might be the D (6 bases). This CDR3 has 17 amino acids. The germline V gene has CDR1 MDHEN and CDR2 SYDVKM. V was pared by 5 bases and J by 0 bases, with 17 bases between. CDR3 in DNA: TGTGCCAGCAGTGACCCTACCCGGACAGCTAGCAATCAGCCCCAGCATTTT. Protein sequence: CASSDPTRTASNQPQHF.

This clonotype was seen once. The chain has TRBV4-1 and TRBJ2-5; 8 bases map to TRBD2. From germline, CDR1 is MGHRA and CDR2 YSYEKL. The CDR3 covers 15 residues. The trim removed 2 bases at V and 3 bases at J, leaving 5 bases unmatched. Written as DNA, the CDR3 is TGCGCCAGCAGCCAACCCGGGGGGGGCAAAGAGACCCAGTACTTC. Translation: CASSQPGGGKETQYF.

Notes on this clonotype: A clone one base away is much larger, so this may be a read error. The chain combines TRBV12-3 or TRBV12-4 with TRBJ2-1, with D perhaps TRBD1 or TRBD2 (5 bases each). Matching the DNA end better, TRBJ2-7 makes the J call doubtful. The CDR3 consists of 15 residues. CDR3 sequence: CASSLAGRAYNEQYF. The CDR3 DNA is TGTGCCAGCAGTTTAGCGGGACGGGCCTACAATGAGCAGTACTTC.

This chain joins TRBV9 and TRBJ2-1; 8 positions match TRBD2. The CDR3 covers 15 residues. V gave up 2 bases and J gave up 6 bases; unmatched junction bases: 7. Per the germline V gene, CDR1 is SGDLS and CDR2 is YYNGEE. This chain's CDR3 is CASSVGGGITNEQFF. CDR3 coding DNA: TGTGCCAGCAGCGTTGGCGGGGGGATTACCAATGAGCAGTTCTTC.

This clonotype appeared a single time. The DNA for the CDR3 is TGTGCCAGCAGCCAAGGAGGAGGGGGCAGTGGCTACACCTTC. This gives the protein CASSQGGGGSGYTF. The V gene is TRBV4-2, the J gene TRBJ1-2, with 7 bases lining up with TRBD1. With 1 base clipped from V and 7 bases from J, the junction kept 6 bases outside the gene matches. CDR1 and CDR2 from the germline V gene are LGHNA and YNFKEQ. The length of the CDR3 is 14 residues.

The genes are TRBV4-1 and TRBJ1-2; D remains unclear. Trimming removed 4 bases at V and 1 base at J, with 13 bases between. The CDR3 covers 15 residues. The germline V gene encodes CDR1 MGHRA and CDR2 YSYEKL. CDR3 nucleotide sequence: TGCGCCAGCAGCCGGGTCCGGACGGGTAACTATGGCTACACCTTC. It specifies CASSRVRTGNYGYTF.

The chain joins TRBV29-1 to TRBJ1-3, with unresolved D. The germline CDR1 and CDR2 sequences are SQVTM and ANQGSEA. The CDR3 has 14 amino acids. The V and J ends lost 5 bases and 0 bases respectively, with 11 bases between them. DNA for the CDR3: TGCAGCGTTCGAGGGAGCAGCTCTGGAAACACCATATATTTT. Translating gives CSVRGSSSGNTIYF.

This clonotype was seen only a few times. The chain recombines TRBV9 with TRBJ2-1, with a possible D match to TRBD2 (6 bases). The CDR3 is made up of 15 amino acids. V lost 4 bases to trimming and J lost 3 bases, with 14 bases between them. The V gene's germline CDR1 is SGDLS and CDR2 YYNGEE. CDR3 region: CASSPTGDLYNEQFF. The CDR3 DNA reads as TGTGCCAGCAGCCCAACGGGGGACCTCTACAATGAGCAGTTCTTC.

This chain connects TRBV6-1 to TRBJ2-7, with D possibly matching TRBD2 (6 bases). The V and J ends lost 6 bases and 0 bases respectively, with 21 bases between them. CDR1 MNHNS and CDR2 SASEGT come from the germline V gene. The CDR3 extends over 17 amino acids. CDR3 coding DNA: TGTGCCAGCAGGGCAGGGAGGACCACGATTCTCTCCTACGAGCAGTACTTC. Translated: CASRAGRTTILSYEQYF.

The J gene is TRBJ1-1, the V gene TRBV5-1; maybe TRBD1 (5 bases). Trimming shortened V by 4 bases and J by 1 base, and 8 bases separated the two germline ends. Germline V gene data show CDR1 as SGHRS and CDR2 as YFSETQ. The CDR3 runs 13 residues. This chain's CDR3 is CASSMTENTEAFF. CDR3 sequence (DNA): TGCGCCAGCAGCATGACAGAGAACACTGAAGCTTTCTTT.

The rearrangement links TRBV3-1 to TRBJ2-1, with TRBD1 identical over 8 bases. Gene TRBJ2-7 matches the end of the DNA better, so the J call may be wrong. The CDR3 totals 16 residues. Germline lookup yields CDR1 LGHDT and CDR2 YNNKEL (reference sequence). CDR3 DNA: TGTGCCAGCAGCCCCCAGGGGGCATGGACCTACAATGAGCAGTACTTC. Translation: CASSPQGAWTYNEQYF.

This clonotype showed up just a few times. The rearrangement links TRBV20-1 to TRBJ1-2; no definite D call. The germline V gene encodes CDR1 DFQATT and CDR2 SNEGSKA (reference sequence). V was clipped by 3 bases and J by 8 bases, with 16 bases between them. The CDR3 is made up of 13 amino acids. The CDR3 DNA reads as TGCAGTGCTAGGTCGGGGTCCCCTGGGGGCTACACCTTC. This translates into CSARSGSPGGYTF.

The CDR3, as DNA: TGTGCCAGCAGCTTAGAGAGGGGGGCGGCTGGCGAGCAGTACTTC. Its translation: CASSLERGAAGEQYF. This sequence joins TRBV7-6 and TRBJ2-7; D may be TRBD1 or TRBD2 (6 bases each). Germline V gene data show CDR1 as SGHVS and CDR2 as FNYEAQ. Trimming cost V 1 base and J 6 bases, with 16 bases left between them. CDR3 length: 15 residues.

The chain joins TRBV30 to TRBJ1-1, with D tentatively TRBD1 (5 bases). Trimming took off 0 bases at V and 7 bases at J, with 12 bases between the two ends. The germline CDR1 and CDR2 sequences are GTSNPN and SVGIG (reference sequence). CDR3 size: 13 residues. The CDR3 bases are TGTGCCTGGAGTGTAAGGTCGGGGGGTGAAGCTTTCTTT. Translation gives CAWSVRSGGEAFF.

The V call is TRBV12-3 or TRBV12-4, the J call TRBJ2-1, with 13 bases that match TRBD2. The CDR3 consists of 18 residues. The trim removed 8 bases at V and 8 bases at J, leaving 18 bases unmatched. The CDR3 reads CASSYWTWTSGGGDEQFF. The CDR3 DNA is TGTGCCAGCTCCTACTGGACTTGGACTAGCGGGGGAGGAGATGAGCAGTTCTTC.